Below are 31 T cell receptor beta chains sequenced from a single sample in a study of cytomegalovirus exposure and HLA in healthy donors. PCR amplification relied on 60 Vbeta primers (plus 13 Jbeta primers). The table came from immunoSEQ multiplex PCR; TCRdb's copy has only in-frame clones and leaves some out. The table has around 130,000 clones, 77% seen once. Sample: PBMCs. These receptor sequences come from a man in his late teens or twenties in good health and CMV-seropositive.

The V call is TRBV2, the J call TRBJ2-7; D is ambiguous. The CDR3 consists of 12 residues. The germline V gene encodes CDR1 SNHLY and CDR2 FYNNEI. V was trimmed by 2 bases and J by 3 bases, leaving 5 bases between them. The CDR3 nucleotides are TGTGCCAGCAGTGAAACCTACTACGAGCAGTACTTC. Its protein product is CASSETYYEQYF.

The rearrangement uses TRBV2 and TRBJ2-5; D gene ambiguous. With 6 bases removed from V and 2 bases from J, the gap between germline ends came to 13 bases. CDR3 length equals 14 residues. Per the germline V gene, CDR1 is SNHLY and CDR2 is FYNNEI. The CDR3 DNA reads as TGTGCCAGCAGAGCTGACATGTTACAAGAGACCCAGTACTTC. Its protein product is CASRADMLQETQYF.

The genes are TRBV6-1 and TRBJ2-1; TRBD1 matches 7 bases. The V and J ends lost 8 bases and 9 bases, in that order; junction bases with no gene match: 10. CDR3 length equals 13 residues. CDR1 MNHNS and CDR2 SASEGT come from the germline V gene. The CDR3 nucleotides are TGTGCCAGCGAACCAACAGGGGTTGTTGAGCAGTTCTTC. Protein product: CASEPTGVVEQFF.

This clone was detected only a few times. This rearrangement joins TRBV27 to TRBJ1-1; no firm D call. CDR1 is MNHEY and CDR2 is SMNVEV in the germline V gene (reference sequence). Trimming pared 5 bases from V and 0 bases from J, leaving 13 bases between. CDR3 length: 15 residues. The CDR3 nucleotides are TGTGCCAGCAGTATGACGGGGTTCATGAACACTGAAGCTTTCTTT. Translating gives CASSMTGFMNTEAFF.

This CDR3 reads CAWSPRRQGLFNYGYTF. In DNA form, the CDR3 reads TGTGCCTGGAGTCCTCGAAGACAGGGTCTCTTTAACTATGGCTACACCTTC. The V gene is TRBV30, the J gene TRBJ1-2; the match to TRBD1 covers 7 bases. With 2 bases clipped from V and 1 base from J, the junction kept 13 bases outside the gene matches. This CDR3 contains 17 residues. Germline V gene sequence: CDR1 GTSNPN, CDR2 SVGIG (reference sequence).

The chain is built from TRBV7-9 and TRBJ1-3; D remains ambiguous. The germline V gene encodes CDR1 SEHNR and CDR2 FQNEAQ (reference sequence). This CDR3 is 13 amino acids long. With 3 bases removed from V and 4 bases from J, the gap between germline ends came to 7 bases. The CDR3 loop reads CASSFGEGNTIYF. The CDR3 nucleotides read TGTGCCAGCAGCTTTGGGGAGGGAAACACCATATATTTT. Full variable domain (remainder filled in from reference TRBV7-9 and TRBJ1-3): DTGVSQNPRHKITKRGQNVTFRCDPISEHNRLYWYRQTLGQGPEFLTYFQNEAQLEKSRLLSDRFSAERPKGSFSTLEIQRTEQGDSAMYLCASSFGEGNTIYFGEGSWLTVV.

The rearrangement joins TRBV7-9 to TRBJ2-3; D remains unclear. The germline V gene has CDR1 SEHNR and CDR2 FQNEAQ (reference sequence). The CDR3 length is 18 residues. Trimming cost V 5 bases and J 2 bases, with 23 bases left between them. The CDR3 sequence is CASSQERINGQNTDTQYF. CDR3 nucleotide sequence: TGTGCCAGCAGCCAAGAAAGGATAAATGGGCAGAACACAGATACGCAGTATTTT.

V usage is TRBV5-6 and J usage is TRBJ1-1; TRBD1 agrees at 8 bases. CDR3 length equals 16 residues. The V and J ends lost 0 bases and 4 bases, in that order; junction bases with no gene match: 8. CDR1 SGHDT and CDR2 YYEEEE come from the germline V gene. CDR3 nucleotides: TGTGCCAGCAGCTTGGGCCCAGGGGGCGAGATCACTGAAGCTTTCTTT. This encodes CASSLGPGGEITEAFF.

Only a few counts were recorded for this clone. The chain combines TRBV6-5 with TRBJ2-1; TRBD1 agrees at 9 bases. Germline V gene sequence: CDR1 MNHEY, CDR2 SVGAGI. CDR3 length: 16 amino acids. Trimming at V came to 4 bases and at J to 4 bases, leaving 8 bases not matched to a gene. The CDR3 is CASSSGQGLFYNEQFF. For the CDR3, the DNA is TGTGCCAGCAGTTCGGGACAGGGATTATTTTACAATGAGCAGTTCTTC.

The chain combines TRBV29-1 with TRBJ2-7; 8 nucleotides match TRBD2. The J segment lost 4 bases and the V segment lost 4 bases, leaving 9 bases of the junction unmatched. Germline V gene sequence: CDR1 SQVTM, CDR2 ANQGSEA. This CDR3 contains 14 residues. CDR3 in amino acids: CSVAKPAGEYEQYF. DNA for the CDR3: TGCAGCGTTGCAAAGCCAGCGGGAGAGTACGAGCAGTACTTC.

The rearrangement uses TRBV30 and TRBJ1-1; D call uncertain. Germline lookup yields CDR1 GTSNPN and CDR2 SVGIG (reference sequence). The CDR3 spans 12 residues. With 6 bases removed from V and 4 bases from J, the gap between germline ends came to 12 bases. CDR3 protein: CACHRSGTEAFF. CDR3 nucleotide sequence: TGTGCCTGCCATCGATCGGGCACTGAAGCTTTCTTT.

The chain is built from TRBV4-1 and TRBJ2-1; 11 bases match TRBD2. This CDR3 comprises 19 residues. With V trimmed by 0 bases and J by 8 bases, 15 bases remained unmatched. Germline V CDR1 and CDR2: MGHRA, YSYEKL. CDR3 DNA: TGCGCCAGCAGCCAAGATCACCCCCTTCTAGCGGGGGGAGGGGATGAGCAGTTCTTC. The encoded protein is CASSQDHPLLAGGGDEQFF.

The V and J genes are TRBV29-1 and TRBJ1-2; 12 bases map to TRBD1. J was trimmed by 10 bases and V by 0 bases; bases with no gene match: 6. Germline V gene lookup returns CDR1 SQVTM and CDR2 ANQGSEA. There are 14 residues in the CDR3. The CDR3 spells CSVEDRDRGLDYTF. CDR3 DNA: TGCAGCGTTGAAGACCGGGACAGGGGGCTTGACTACACCTTC. Full variable domain (missing parts from reference TRBV29-1 and TRBJ1-2): SAVISQKPSRDICQRGTSLTIQCQVDSQVTMMFWYRQQPGQSLTLIATANQGSEATYESGFVIDKFPISRPNLTFSTLTVSNMSPEDSSIYLCSVEDRDRGLDYTFGSGTRLTVV.

The rearrangement uses TRBV6-5 and TRBJ2-2; 8 bases are a match to TRBD1. CDR1 and CDR2 from the germline V gene are MNHEY and SVGAGI. V lost 6 bases and J lost 7; bases outside the gene matches: 10. The CDR3 is made up of 15 amino acids. CDR3 sequence reads: CASRLQGVVDGELFF. CDR3 bases: TGTGCCAGCAGGCTACAGGGGGTAGTGGACGGGGAGCTGTTTTTT.

The chain employs TRBV6-5 and TRBJ1-1; D remains unclear. CDR3 length equals 12 residues. The germline V and J ends were trimmed by 4 bases and 8 bases, with 11 bases remaining between them. In germline, CDR1 is MNHEY, CDR2 SVGAGI. The CDR3 DNA follows: TGTGCCAGCAGTTCAGGCTTCCTGGAAGCTTTCTTT. Translation: CASSSGFLEAFF.

This clone was detected only a few times. The chain employs TRBV30 and TRBJ2-7; no firm D call. This CDR3 comprises 12 residues. V lost 1 base, J lost 0 bases, and 4 bases lay in between. Germline assignment: CDR1 GTSNPN and CDR2 SVGIG (reference sequence). The CDR3 here is CAWSGLSYEQYF. CDR3 nucleotide sequence: TGTGCCTGGAGTGGTCTCTCCTACGAGCAGTACTTC.

The chain links TRBV13 to TRBJ2-1, with 13 bases that match TRBD2. The germline V gene encodes CDR1 PRHDT and CDR2 FYEKMQ (reference sequence). The CDR3 contains 17 residues. V shed 0 bases, J shed 7 bases, and the junction held 6 bases outside the gene matches. The CDR3 region has the DNA TGTGCCAGCAGCTTAGGGACTAGCGGGGGGCCTATTAATGAGCAGTTCTTC. Protein sequence: CASSLGTSGGPINEQFF.

The chain recombines TRBV6-6 with TRBJ2-7, with TRBD2 as a possible D gene (5 bases). The CDR3 length is 13 residues. CDR1 and CDR2 from the germline V gene are MNHNY and SVGAGI (reference sequence). Between the trimmed V and J ends, which lost 2 bases and 2 bases, there was a span of 7 bases. The CDR3 coding sequence is TGTGCCAGCAGTTACGTCGGGACCTACGAGCAGTACTTC. This gives the protein CASSYVGTYEQYF.

The rearrangement uses TRBV5-1 and TRBJ1-1, with TRBD1 identical over 7 bases. CDR1 and CDR2 (germline): SGHRS, YFSETQ. Trimming removed 5 bases from V and 0 bases from J; junction bases left unmatched: 1. This CDR3 region has 13 residues. The CDR3 loop reads CASRGQLNTEAFF. Here the CDR3 DNA reads TGCGCCAGCAGGGGACAGCTGAACACTGAAGCTTTCTTT.

This clone was counted a single time. The chain has TRBV6-5 and TRBJ2-1; a possible D gene is TRBD2 (6 bases). CDR1 is MNHEY, CDR2 SVGAGI, per germline. The CDR3 is 14 residues long. V was pared by 4 bases and J by 4 bases, with 11 bases between. This chain's CDR3 is CASSSGLEYNEQFF. The CDR3 bases are TGTGCCAGCAGTTCGGGACTGGAATACAATGAGCAGTTCTTC.

Only a few counts were recorded for this clone. The chain employs TRBV28 and TRBJ2-7; 9 bases are shared with TRBD1. CDR1 is MDHEN and CDR2 is SYDVKM in the germline V gene. The CDR3 spans 15 residues. V lost 5 bases and J lost 6; bases outside the gene matches: 11. DNA of the CDR3: TGTGCCAGCAGTGGCGCGGGACAGGGAGTCTCCGAGCAGTACTTC. Amino acid sequence: CASSGAGQGVSEQYF.

CDR3 in DNA: TGCGCCAGCAGTACCCCGACAGGACGGAGGGAAAAACTGTTTTTT. Translating it yields CASSTPTGRREKLFF. V is TRBV23-1 and J is TRBJ1-4, with D maybe TRBD1 (6 bases). TRBV23-1 is an ORF for which the function is uncertain. This CDR3 has 15 residues. The V and J ends lost 5 bases and 8 bases respectively, with 18 bases between them.

The gene calls are TRBV5-1 and TRBJ2-7; 8 nucleotides agree with TRBD1. Germline V gene lookup returns CDR1 SGHRS and CDR2 YFSETQ. This CDR3 has 14 residues. With V trimmed by 2 bases and J by 2 bases, 3 bases remained unmatched. The CDR3 reads CASSFDRGAYEQYF. CDR3 bases: TGCGCCAGCAGCTTTGACAGGGGTGCCTACGAGCAGTACTTC.

V and J are TRBV6-5 and TRBJ1-2, with D uncertain. CDR1 MNHEY and CDR2 SVGAGI come from the germline V gene. V was clipped by 6 bases and J by 7 bases, with 18 bases between them. This CDR3 spans 14 amino acids. CDR3 sequence (DNA): TGTGCCAGCAGGCAGCTGGAGGCTTATCTTGGCTACACCTTC. This gives the protein CASRQLEAYLGYTF.

The genes are TRBV5-4 and TRBJ1-1; 10 nucleotides match TRBD1. After removal of 4 bases from V and 3 bases from J, the junction contained 6 bases not matched to a gene. Looked up from germline, CDR1 is SGHNT and CDR2 is YYREEE (reference sequence). This CDR3 contains 15 residues. This CDR3 is CASSPDRGLDTEAFF. The DNA for the CDR3 is TGTGCCAGCAGCCCAGACAGGGGGCTGGACACTGAAGCTTTCTTT. The full variable domain, completed using reference TRBV5-4 and TRBJ1-1, is ETGVTQSPTHLIKTRGQQVTLRCSSQSGHNTVSWYQQALGQGPQFIFQYYREEENGRGNFPPRFSGLQFPNYSSELNVNALELDDSALYLCASSPDRGLDTEAFFGQGTRLTVV.

The V call is TRBV2, the J call TRBJ2-7; 8 nucleotides line up with TRBD1. Trimming removed 1 base from V and 11 bases from J; junction bases left unmatched: 4. CDR1 SNHLY and CDR2 FYNNEI come from the germline V gene. The CDR3 is made up of 12 amino acids. The CDR3 is CASSEVAGGKYF. The CDR3 DNA reads TGTGCCAGCAGTGAAGTGGCAGGGGGCAAGTACTTC.

This clone showed up just once. This CDR3 is CSCSRGEGYGYTF. In DNA, the CDR3 is TGCAGCTGTTCTAGGGGGGAGGGCTATGGCTACACCTTC. This rearrangement joins TRBV29-1 to TRBJ1-2; TRBD1 might be the D (6 bases). Trimming stripped 8 bases from V and 4 bases from J, with 17 bases between. The germline V gene has CDR1 SQVTM and CDR2 ANQGSEA. This CDR3 comprises 13 residues. Using reference TRBV29-1 and TRBJ1-2 for the parts outside the CDR3, the full variable domain is SAVISQKPSRDICQRGTSLTIQCQVDSQVTMMFWYRQQPGQSLTLIATANQGSEATYESGFVIDKFPISRPNLTFSTLTVSNMSPEDSSIYLCSCSRGEGYGYTFGSGTRLTVV.

The V gene is TRBV6-1, the J gene TRBJ1-2; possible D gene TRBD1, 5 bases. Between the trimmed V and J ends, which lost 7 bases and 7 bases, there was a span of 10 bases. Germline values: CDR1 MNHNS, CDR2 SASEGT. The CDR3 totals 11 residues. The CDR3 reads CASTGLGGYTF. In DNA, the CDR3 is TGTGCCAGCACGGGACTCGGTGGCTACACCTTC.

About this clone: A junction end diverges from the germline sequence, so it may reflect a read error. V gene TRBV7-9 combines with J gene TRBJ1-2, with D perhaps matching TRBD1 (6 bases). Germline V lookup: CDR1 SEHNR, CDR2 FQNEAQ (reference sequence). The CDR3 is 15 amino acids. CDR3 residues: CSSSEMAGVGYGYTF. The DNA for the CDR3 is TGTTCCAGCAGCGAAATGGCAGGGGTTGGCTATGGCTACACCTTC. The full variable domain, its missing parts supplied by reference TRBV7-9 and TRBJ1-2, is DTGVSQNPRHKITKRGQNVTFRCDPISEHNRLYWYRQTLGQGPEFLTYFQNEAQLEKSRLLSDRFSAERPKGSFSTLEIQRTEQGDSAMYLCSSSEMAGVGYGYTFGSGTRLTVV.

In DNA form, the CDR3 reads TGTGCCAGCTCACCACGATCAGGGACCTACGAGCAGTACTTC. Amino acid sequence: CASSPRSGTYEQYF. The V call is TRBV18, the J call TRBJ2-7; D may be TRBD1 (5 bases). Germline values: CDR1 KGHSH, CDR2 LQKENI. The V and J ends lost 1 base and 2 bases respectively, with 9 bases between them. CDR3 size: 14 residues.

The chain has TRBV20-1 and TRBJ1-1, with 7 bases that match TRBD1. The CDR3 has 11 amino acids. The V segment lost 6 bases and the J segment 4 bases; nucleotides outside the gene matches: 2. Looked up from germline, CDR1 is DFQATT and CDR2 is SNEGSKA (reference sequence). CDR3 region: CSAPGGTEAFF. The CDR3, as DNA: TGCAGTGCGCCAGGGGGCACTGAAGCTTTCTTT.